This T cell receptor (beta chain) was retrieved from a study of molecular identifiers for immune sequencing clone quantification. This clonotype has just a few counts. TCRdb re-called the PCR reads through MiXCR, storing one row per CDR3 protein. The sample contains about 500,000 distinct CDR3 sequences, under 30% of which appear only once. The CDR3 contains 15 residues. Germline trimming cut 6 bases from V and 5 bases from J; bases unmatched to any gene: 10. CDR1 and CDR2 from the germline V gene are PRHDT and FYEKMQ (reference sequence). The chain recombines TRBV13 with TRBJ2-7; 10 bases are shared with TRBD2. The sequence derives from a human donor in good health. Some libraries in this study had Jurkat cell RNA spiked in. The source material was naive CD8+ T cells from blood, with Jurkat cell RNA spiked in. Subset reported: FACS-sorted CD8+CD4-CCR7+CD45RA+ naive T cells. The CDR3 DNA is TGTGCCAGCAGTCTTAGTAGACTAGCGGGCGACGAGCAGTACTTC. Amino acids: CASSLSRLAGDEQYF.